The entry below gives a single TCR beta chain sequence along with its context. As yet, its antigen is unknown. In the PCR, 60 Vbeta and 13 Jbeta primers were used. In the authors' methods: An analysis performed later counted about 80 million unique TCR beta chains (roughly 11 million of them shared). Method: immunoSEQ multiplex PCR; TCRdb's copy keeps in-frame clones and lacks some. V and J calls plus clone size are reproduced from that table; the DNA served to infer D and trimming. Of about 160,000 clones listed, 84% are singletons. These data come from a study of cytomegalovirus exposure and HLA in healthy donors. Study as a whole: Clustering assigned roughly 81% of the roughly 400 genotyped donors to the Caucasian-associated ancestry cluster. Whole-study findings and limits: More clonal expansion characterized HLA-associated TCR beta chains than equally common others in a later analysis.

Per germline, CDR1 SGHTA and CDR2 FQGTGA. The CDR3 runs to 14 residues. V lost 4 bases to trimming and J lost 11 bases, with 18 bases between them. The J gene is TRBJ2-1, the V gene TRBV7-3; weak D call: TRBD1 (6 bases). The sequence derives from a man between 18 and 29 years old in good health and CMV-seronegative. The sequenced material came from PBMCs. As DNA, the CDR3 is TGTGCCAGCAGCTCCTTACAGGGAGTTGGGAAGCAGTTCTTC. Translated, it gives CASSSLQGVGKQFF.